This T cell receptor (beta chain) was sequenced in a study of control samples from healthy donors and cancer patients. Sequencing used immunoSEQ multiplex PCR; TCRdb keeps in-frame clones, though not all of them. The table has 150,000 to 200,000 clones, around 91% seen once. This clone showed up just once. Per germline, CDR1 SGHRS and CDR2 YFSETQ. The CDR3 sequence is 15 residues long. V dropped 0 bases and J dropped 4 bases, with 13 bases sitting between them. J is TRBJ1-2 and V is TRBV5-1, with a possible D match to TRBD1 (6 bases). The sample was blood. This sequence originates from a woman in her thirties in good health. The CDR3 DNA is TGCGCCAGCAGCTTGGGTGGGGGCGCAGGCTATGGCTACACCTTC. It specifies CASSLGGGAGYGYTF.